The following is a TCR beta chain sequence with its context. This clone was counted between two and nine times. Its antigen is currently not known. The input lacks base qualities; no much larger clone sits a single base away. The donors were healthy, HIV-negative adults with no recently reported acute infections or vaccinations. Every donor was a Caucasian adult living in Nashville, Tennessee, USA. Magnetic negative selection was used to enrich CD4+ T cells, after which naive cells were positively selected on CD45RA and the negative fraction became the memory subset. After blood collection by leukapheresis, PBMCs were isolated using Ficoll-Histopaque density gradient centrifugation and then cryopreserved in the vapor phase of liquid nitrogen. Analytical flow cytometry was used to check the purity and quantity of each magnetically sorted T cell population. Genomic DNA was isolated from every sorted fraction and measured by UV absorbance on a Nanodrop 2000c.

TCR CDR3 regions were amplified from genomic DNA by multiplex PCR using the deep immunoSEQ assay. Extracted genomic DNA from each cell subset was spread evenly across all wells of several immunoSEQ 96-well plates, with each plate serving as a replicate. Each replicate PCR for sorted subsets received roughly 0.2 ug genomic DNA, equal to some 32,000 T cell genomes. Purified libraries were measured with a Qubit 3.0 fluorometer, size-checked on a Bioanalyzer 2100, and measured again with the KAPA Library Quantification kit. A separate single-read 150-cycle Illumina NextSeq 550 flow cell was used to sequence each immunoSEQ 96-well plate. In the source study's methods: Because only junctional sequences without quality scores were contained in the immunoSEQ output, filtering matching that applied to full-length reads could not be performed. To assign V/J genes and CDR3, sequences were annotated using PyIR, a Python wrapper for IgBLAST v1.9, with IMGT germline references. Reads were removed for weak V/J assignments (E-value above 1e-6), missing CDR3, stop codons, out-of-frame junctions, or ambiguous translated residues. V3J clonotypes were defined as sequences sharing an identical inferred V gene, J gene, and CDR3 amino acid sequence. The percentage overlap between two repertoires was calculated by dividing the number of shared unique clonotypes by the size of the smaller repertoire. Repertoire richness was assessed with RTK rarefaction, the Chao1 estimator, and Recon v2.1 estimates of unobserved clonotypes. Generation probabilities for all TCRbeta clonotypes obtained by the gDNA method from several donors were computed using OLGA. As stored in TCRdb, this immuneACCESS dataset retains in-frame rearrangements with V and J assigned. A fraction of the clones does not appear; measured against another copy, unresolved V genes explain less than half of the discrepancy, and the remainder lacks a known reason. V and J calls and clone size follow that table, whereas D and trimming were derived from the DNA. In all, the sample holds some 1.4 million clones, and roughly 96% of those were seen once. Of the sample, roughly 1.2% is held by the ten largest clones.

From the cysteine through the phenylalanine, the CDR3 covers 10 amino acids. Of all the DNA, just the CDR3 is kept, 30 bases in frame from base 1. For CDR1 and CDR2, the germline V gene (reference sequence) lists DFQATT and SNEGSKA. Deletion took 4 bases off V and 9 bases off J, with a span of 9 bases between the germline ends. The data were taken from a study of shared clonotypes between healthy human individuals (dated by TCRdb to the early 2020s). Concerning the study at large: The cohort comprised a couple of women and a few men aged 18 to 49 years. Blood TCR repertoires of 5 or 6 healthy adults were deeply sequenced to estimate repertoire size and the extent of clonotype sharing between individuals. Leukapheresis yielded between about 0.94 and 10 billion PBMCs per donor. Per donor, three plates each were used for CD4 naive and CD4 memory, two for CD8 naive, and one for CD8 memory. Libraries were prepared and TCR repertoires were sequenced by different laboratories using diverse techniques, in order to increase sequencing depth and limit assay-specific biases.

Overall study results and their limits: Pairwise subsampling indicated that sequencing depth was expected to affect the degree of clonotype sharing among donors. Compared with non-shared clonotypes, the clonotypes found in all four sorted-subset donors had higher generation probabilities. Sampling was limited to blood, and TCR repertoires in tissue likely differ from TCR repertoires in blood. Naive subsets generally had larger estimated clonotype richness than memory subsets did. Because the study included a small number of donors, the genetic and exposure-history diversity represented was limited. Rarefaction of sorted-subset datasets indicated incomplete sequencing despite the large sequencing depth. Sharing across a few donors was observed for roughly 5.4% of naive CD4, 3% to 3.5% of naive CD8, 2.3% of memory CD4, and about 0.38% of memory CD8 clonotypes.

The chain couples TRBV20-1 to TRBJ2-5; a tentative D call is TRBD2 (6 bases match). The TCR sequence derives from a young man in good health. The sequenced sample consisted of naive CD4+ T cells sorted from blood. The sample's cell subset or site, from its label and the paper: CD45RA+ positively selected. Here the CDR3 is given as CSAIREAQYF. Here is the DNA: TGCAGTGCTATTAGGGAGGCCCAGTACTTC.